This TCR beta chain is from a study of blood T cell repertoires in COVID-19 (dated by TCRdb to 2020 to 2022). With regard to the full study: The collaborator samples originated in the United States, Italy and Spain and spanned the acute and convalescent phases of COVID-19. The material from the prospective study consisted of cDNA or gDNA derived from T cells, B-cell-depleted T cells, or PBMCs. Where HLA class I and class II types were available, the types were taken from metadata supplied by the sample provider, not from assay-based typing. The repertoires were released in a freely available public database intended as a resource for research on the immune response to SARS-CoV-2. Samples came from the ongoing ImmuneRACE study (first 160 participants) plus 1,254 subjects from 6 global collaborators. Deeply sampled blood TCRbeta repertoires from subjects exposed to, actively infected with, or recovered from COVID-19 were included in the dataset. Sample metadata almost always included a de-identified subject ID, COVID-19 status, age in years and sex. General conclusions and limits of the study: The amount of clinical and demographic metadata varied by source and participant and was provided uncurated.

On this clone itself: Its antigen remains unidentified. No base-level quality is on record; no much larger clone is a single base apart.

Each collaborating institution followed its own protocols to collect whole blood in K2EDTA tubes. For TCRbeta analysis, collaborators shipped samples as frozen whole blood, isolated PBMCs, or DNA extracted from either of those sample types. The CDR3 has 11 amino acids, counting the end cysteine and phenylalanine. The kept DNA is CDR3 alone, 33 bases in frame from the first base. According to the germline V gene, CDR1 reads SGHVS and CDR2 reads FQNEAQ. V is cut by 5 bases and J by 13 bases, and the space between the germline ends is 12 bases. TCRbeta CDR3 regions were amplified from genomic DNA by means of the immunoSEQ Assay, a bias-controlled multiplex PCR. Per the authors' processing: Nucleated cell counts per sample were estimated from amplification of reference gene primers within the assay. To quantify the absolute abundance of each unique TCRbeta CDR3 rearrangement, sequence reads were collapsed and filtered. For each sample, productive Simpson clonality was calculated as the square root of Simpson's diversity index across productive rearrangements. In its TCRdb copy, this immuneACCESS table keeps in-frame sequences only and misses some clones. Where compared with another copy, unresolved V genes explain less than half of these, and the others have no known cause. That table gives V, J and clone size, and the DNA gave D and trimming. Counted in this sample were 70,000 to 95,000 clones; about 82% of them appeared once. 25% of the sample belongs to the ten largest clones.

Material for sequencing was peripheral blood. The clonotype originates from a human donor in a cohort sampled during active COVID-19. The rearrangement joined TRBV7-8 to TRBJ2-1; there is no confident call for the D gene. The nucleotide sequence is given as TGTGCCAGCAGCCTATCGGCGGTTCAGTTCTTC. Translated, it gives CASSLSAVQFF. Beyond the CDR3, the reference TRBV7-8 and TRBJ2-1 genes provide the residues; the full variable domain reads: GAGVSQSPRYKVAKRGQDVALRCDPISGHVSLFWYQQALGQGPEFLTYFQNEAQLDKSGLPSDRFFAERPEGSVSTLKIQRTQQEDSAVYLCASSLSAVQFFGPGTRLTVL.